The next 11 T cell receptor beta chains were all read from a single sample in a study of cytomegalovirus exposure and HLA in healthy donors (dated by TCRdb to the late 2010s). The library was obtained by the immunoSEQ multiplex PCR assay. The multiplex PCR relied on a mix of 60 forward primers for TCR Vbeta segments and 13 reverse primers for TCR Jbeta segments. Drawn from immuneACCESS, this table holds only the in-frame rearrangements with V and J called that TCRdb kept. Clones are partly lost; checked studies trace under half to an unresolved V gene and leave the rest unexplained. Here the sample has approximately 120,000 clones; 69% occur a single time. The biggest ten clones account for about 5.7% of the sample. What was sequenced was PBMCs. These receptors were collected from a woman aged 70-85 years in good health and CMV-seropositive.

The chain combines TRBV6-1 with TRBJ2-7; D gene unclear. Germline V gene data show CDR1 as MNHNS and CDR2 as SASEGT. V dropped 5 bases and J dropped 3 bases, with 8 bases sitting between them. The CDR3 loop spans 12 amino acids. For the CDR3, the DNA is TGTGCCAGCAGTCACGGTAGCTACGAGCAGTACTTC. Protein: CASSHGSYEQYF.

The V call is TRBV18, the J call TRBJ2-5; D gene uncertain. The CDR3 is 13 residues long. Per germline, CDR1 KGHSH and CDR2 LQKENI. The V end was cut by 2 bases, the J end by 1 base, with 5 bases between. The CDR3 nucleotides read TGTGCCAGCTCACCATTCCTCCAAGAGACCCAGTACTTC. Residues: CASSPFLQETQYF.

The chain employs TRBV5-6 and TRBJ2-2; no clear D gene. The CDR3 has 17 residues. Germline V CDR1 and CDR2: SGHDT, YYEEEE. V lost 2 bases and J 5 bases, leaving 19 bases between the germline ends. CDR3 bases: TGTGCCAGCAGCTTTTACCCCGCTGCCCGACTTACCGGGGAGCTGTTTTTT. Protein sequence: CASSFYPAARLTGELFF.

The chain combines TRBV2 with TRBJ2-1; a possible D gene is TRBD2 (5 bases). CDR3 length: 17 amino acids. Germline CDR1 SNHLY, CDR2 FYNNEI. V shed 2 bases and J shed 8 bases, with 22 bases lying between them. CDR3 protein: CASSEPRSGQGKYEQFF. CDR3 coding DNA: TGTGCCAGCAGTGAACCCCGAAGCGGCCAAGGGAAATATGAGCAGTTCTTC.

The rearrangement links TRBV7-2 to TRBJ2-2; weak D call: TRBD1 (5 bases). Trimming removed 1 base from V and 5 bases from J, with 11 bases in between. CDR1 is SGHTA, CDR2 FQGNSA, per germline. CDR3 size: 15 residues. CDR3 DNA: TGTGCCAGCAGCTTAGTGGCCAGGGCTACCGGGGAGCTGTTTTTT. This sequence encodes CASSLVARATGELFF.

The chain is built from TRBV11-1 and TRBJ1-2; weak D call: TRBD1 (6 bases). Germline V gene lookup returns CDR1 SGHAT and CDR2 FQDESV (reference sequence). The CDR3 is 14 residues long. V lost 3 bases and J 6 bases, leaving 14 bases between the germline ends. Here the CDR3 DNA reads TGTGCCAGCAGCTTCGGGCAGGGGATCGATGGCTACACCTTC. It codes for CASSFGQGIDGYTF.

Comments on this clone: One end of the junction is discordant with germline, which a read error may explain. The V and J genes are TRBV19 and TRBJ2-5; TRBD1 is a possible D gene (6 bases). The CDR3 is 14 residues long. Per germline, CDR1 LNHDA and CDR2 SQIVND (reference sequence). Written as DNA, the CDR3 is TGTGCCAGTAGTATATCCAGGGGCCAAAAGACCCAGTACTTC. Translation: CASSISRGQKTQYF. The full variable domain, rest sourced from reference TRBV19 and TRBJ2-5, is DGGITQSPKYLFRKEGQNVTLSCEQNLNHDAMYWYRQDPGQGLRLIYYSQIVNDFQKGDIAEGYSVSREKKESFPLTVTSAQKNPTAFYLCASSISRGQKTQYFGPGTRLLVL.

The V call is TRBV4-1, the J call TRBJ1-4, with D possibly matching TRBD1 (5 bases). The CDR3 has 15 residues. Germline CDR1 is MGHRA and CDR2 is YSYEKL. V was trimmed by 0 bases and J by 6 bases, leaving 11 bases between them. The chain's CDR3 is CASSQDGGGDEKLFF. DNA for the CDR3: TGCGCCAGCAGCCAAGACGGCGGGGGGGATGAAAAACTGTTTTTT.

The CDR3 nucleotides read TGTGCCAGCAGCTTACGCGGTGGGGAGACCCAGTACTTC. Translated: CASSLRGGETQYF. The chain uses TRBV11-3 and TRBJ2-5; D unclear. Trimming removed 2 bases from V and 5 bases from J, with 9 bases in between. Germline V gene sequence: CDR1 SGHNT, CDR2 YENEEA. The CDR3 runs to 13 residues.

The chain uses TRBV7-2 and TRBJ2-3; the match to TRBD2 covers 11 bases. The CDR3 has 16 amino acids. Germline assignment: CDR1 SGHTA and CDR2 FQGNSA. V dropped 3 bases and J dropped 5; count of bases not matched to a gene: 7. The CDR3 sequence: CASSFFSGGAGDTQYF. The CDR3 DNA reads TGTGCCAGCAGCTTTTTTAGCGGGGGGGCCGGAGATACGCAGTATTTT.

The chain joins TRBV6-6 to TRBJ1-4, with D hard to call. Per germline, CDR1 MNHNY and CDR2 SVGAGI (reference sequence). V lost 0 bases to trimming and J lost 14 bases, with 16 bases between them. The CDR3 loop spans 14 amino acids. CDR3 in amino acids: CASSYSGAHSRLFF. In DNA, the CDR3 is TGTGCCAGCAGTTACTCGGGTGCTCACAGTAGGCTGTTTTTT.